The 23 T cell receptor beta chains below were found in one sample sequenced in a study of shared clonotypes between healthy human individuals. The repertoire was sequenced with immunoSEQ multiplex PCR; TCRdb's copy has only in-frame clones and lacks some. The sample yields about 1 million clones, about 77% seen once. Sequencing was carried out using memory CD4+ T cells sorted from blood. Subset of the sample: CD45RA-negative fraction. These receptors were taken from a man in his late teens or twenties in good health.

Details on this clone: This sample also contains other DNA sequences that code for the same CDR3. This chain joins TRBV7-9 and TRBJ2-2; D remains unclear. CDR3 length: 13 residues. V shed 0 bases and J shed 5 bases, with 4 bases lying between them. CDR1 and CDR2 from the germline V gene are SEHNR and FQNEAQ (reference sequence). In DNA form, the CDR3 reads TGTGCCAGCAGCTTAGCGGGGACCGGGGAGCTGTTTTTT. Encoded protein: CASSLAGTGELFF.

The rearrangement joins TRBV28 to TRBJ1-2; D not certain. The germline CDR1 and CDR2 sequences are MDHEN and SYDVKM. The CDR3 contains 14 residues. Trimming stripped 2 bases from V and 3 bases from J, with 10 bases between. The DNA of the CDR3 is TGTGCCAGCAGTTTAAAAAACAGATACTATGGCTACACCTTC. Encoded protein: CASSLKNRYYGYTF.

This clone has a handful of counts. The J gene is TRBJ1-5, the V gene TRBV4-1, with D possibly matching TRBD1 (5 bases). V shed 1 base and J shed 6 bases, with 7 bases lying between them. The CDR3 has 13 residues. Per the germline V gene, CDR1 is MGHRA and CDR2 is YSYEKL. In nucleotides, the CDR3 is TGCGCCAGCAGCCAAGGAGGGGTTCAGCCCCAGCATTTT. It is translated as CASSQGGVQPQHF.

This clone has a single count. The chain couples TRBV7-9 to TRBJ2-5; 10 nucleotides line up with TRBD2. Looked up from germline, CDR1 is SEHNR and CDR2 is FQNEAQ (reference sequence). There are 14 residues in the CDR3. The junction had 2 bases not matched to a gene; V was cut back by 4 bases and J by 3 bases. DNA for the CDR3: TGTGCCAGCAGCTGGACTAGCGGAAAAGAGACCCAGTACTTC. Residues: CASSWTSGKETQYF.

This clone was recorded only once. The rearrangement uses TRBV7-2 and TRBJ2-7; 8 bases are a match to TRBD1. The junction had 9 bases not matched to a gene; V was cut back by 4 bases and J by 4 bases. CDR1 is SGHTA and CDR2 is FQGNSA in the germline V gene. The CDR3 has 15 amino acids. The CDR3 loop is CASSSQTDRVYEQYF. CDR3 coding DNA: TGTGCCAGCAGCTCCCAAACGGACAGGGTTTACGAGCAGTACTTC.

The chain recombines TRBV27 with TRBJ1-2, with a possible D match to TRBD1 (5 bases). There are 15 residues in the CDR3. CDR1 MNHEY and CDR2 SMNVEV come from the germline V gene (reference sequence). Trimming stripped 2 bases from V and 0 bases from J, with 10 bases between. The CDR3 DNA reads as TGTGCCAGCAGTTTAGCAGGGACCACTAACTATGGCTACACCTTC. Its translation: CASSLAGTTNYGYTF.

The CDR3 region has the DNA TGTGCCATCAGTGGAAGGGACACAGATACGCAGTATTTT. Protein: CAISGRDTDTQYF. This sequence joins TRBV10-3 and TRBJ2-3; no reliable D call. Germline V gene sequence: CDR1 ENHRY, CDR2 SYGVKD. The CDR3 length is 13 residues. V was clipped by 4 bases and J by 2 bases, with 7 bases between them.

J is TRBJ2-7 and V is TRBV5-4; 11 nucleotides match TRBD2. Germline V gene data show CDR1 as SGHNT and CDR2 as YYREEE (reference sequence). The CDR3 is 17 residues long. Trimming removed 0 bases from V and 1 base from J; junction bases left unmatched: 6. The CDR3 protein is CASSLAVAGGRSYEQYF. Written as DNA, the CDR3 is TGTGCCAGCAGCTTGGCGGTAGCGGGGGGGAGGTCCTACGAGCAGTACTTC.

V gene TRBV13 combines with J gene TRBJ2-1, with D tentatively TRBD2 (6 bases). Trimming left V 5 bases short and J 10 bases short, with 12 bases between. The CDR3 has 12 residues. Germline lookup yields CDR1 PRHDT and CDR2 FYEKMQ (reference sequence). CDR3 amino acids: CASSKGLGEQFF. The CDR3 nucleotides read TGTGCCAGCAGCAAGGGACTCGGGGAGCAGTTCTTC.

CDR3 residues: CASSQEETSGYYNEQFF. The CDR3 DNA reads as TGCGCCAGCAGCCAAGAAGAAACTAGCGGCTATTACAATGAGCAGTTCTTC. The chain joins TRBV4-3 to TRBJ2-1, with 8 nucleotides matching TRBD2. V trimming: 0 bases; J trimming: 4 bases; junction bases outside the gene matches: 8. The CDR3 covers 17 residues. Germline-derived CDR1 and CDR2 are LGHNA and YSLEER.

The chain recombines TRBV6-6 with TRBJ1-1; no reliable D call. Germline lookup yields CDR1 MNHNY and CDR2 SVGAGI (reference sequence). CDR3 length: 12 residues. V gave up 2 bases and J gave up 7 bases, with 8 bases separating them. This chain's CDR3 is CASSYHSLEAFF. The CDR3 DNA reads TGTGCCAGCAGTTACCATTCGCTTGAAGCTTTCTTT.

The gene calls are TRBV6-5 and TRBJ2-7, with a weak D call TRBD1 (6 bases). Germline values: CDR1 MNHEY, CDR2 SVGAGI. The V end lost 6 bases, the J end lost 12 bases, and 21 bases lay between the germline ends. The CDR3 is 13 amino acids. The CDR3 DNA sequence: TGTGCCAGCAGCCGAACAGGGATTACTCCCACGTACTTC. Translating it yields CASSRTGITPTYF.

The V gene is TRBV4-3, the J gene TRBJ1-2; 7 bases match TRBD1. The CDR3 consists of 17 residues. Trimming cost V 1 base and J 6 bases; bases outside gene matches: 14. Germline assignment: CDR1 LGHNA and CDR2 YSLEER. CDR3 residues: CASSQARTGTDEHGYTF. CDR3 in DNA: TGCGCCAGCAGCCAAGCCCGGACCGGGACAGATGAACATGGCTACACCTTC.

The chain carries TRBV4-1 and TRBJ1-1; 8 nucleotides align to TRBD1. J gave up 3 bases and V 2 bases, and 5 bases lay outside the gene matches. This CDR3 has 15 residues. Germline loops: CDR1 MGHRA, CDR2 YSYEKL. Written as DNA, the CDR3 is TGCGCCAGCAGCCAATCGGACAGGGCGTACACTGAAGCTTTCTTT. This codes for CASSQSDRAYTEAFF.

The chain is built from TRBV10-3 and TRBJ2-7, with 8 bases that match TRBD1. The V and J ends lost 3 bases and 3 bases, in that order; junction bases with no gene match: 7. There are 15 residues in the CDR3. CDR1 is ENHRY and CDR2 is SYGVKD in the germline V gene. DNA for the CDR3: TGTGCCATCAGTGACAGGGGGCTGGAGGGCTACGAGCAGTACTTC. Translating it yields CAISDRGLEGYEQYF.

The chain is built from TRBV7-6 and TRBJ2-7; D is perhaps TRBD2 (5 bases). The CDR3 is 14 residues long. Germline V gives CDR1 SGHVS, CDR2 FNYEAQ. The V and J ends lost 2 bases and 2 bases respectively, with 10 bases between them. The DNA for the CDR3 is TGTGCCAGCAGCTTAAACGGGGTAGCCTACGAGCAGTACTTC. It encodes CASSLNGVAYEQYF.

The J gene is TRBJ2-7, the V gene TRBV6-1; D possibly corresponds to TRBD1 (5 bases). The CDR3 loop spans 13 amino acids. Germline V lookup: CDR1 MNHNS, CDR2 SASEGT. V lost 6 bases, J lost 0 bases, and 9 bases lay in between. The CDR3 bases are TGTGCCAGCAGAGGACACCTCTCCTACGAGCAGTACTTC. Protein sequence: CASRGHLSYEQYF.

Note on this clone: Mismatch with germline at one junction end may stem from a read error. This CDR3 is CASSNTMGSATRYF. CDR3 DNA sequence: TGTGCCAGCAGCAATACCATGGGATCCGCGACCCGGTACTTC. This chain joins TRBV25-1 and TRBJ2-5, with no clear D. The CDR3 extends over 14 amino acids. The V gene's germline CDR1 is MGHDK and CDR2 SYGVNS.

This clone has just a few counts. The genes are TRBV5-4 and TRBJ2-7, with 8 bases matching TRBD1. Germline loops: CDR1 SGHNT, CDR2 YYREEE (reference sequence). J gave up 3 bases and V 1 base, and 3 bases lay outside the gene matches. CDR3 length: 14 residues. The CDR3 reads CASSLIGQGYEQYF. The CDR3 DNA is TGTGCCAGCAGCTTGATCGGACAGGGCTACGAGCAGTACTTC.

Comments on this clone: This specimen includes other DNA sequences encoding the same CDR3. The CDR3 loop reads CASSLGTAQETQYF. The DNA of the CDR3 is TGTGCCAGCAGCTTGGGGACGGCCCAAGAGACCCAGTACTTC. V and J are TRBV5-4 and TRBJ2-5; no clear D gene. Deletions cut 0 bases from V and 1 base from J, with 7 bases between. From germline, CDR1 is SGHNT and CDR2 YYREEE (reference sequence). This CDR3 is built from 14 residues.

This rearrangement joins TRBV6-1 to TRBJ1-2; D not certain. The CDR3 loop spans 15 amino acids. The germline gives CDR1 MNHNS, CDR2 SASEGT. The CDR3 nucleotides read TGTGCATCAAGCCCGAGGCAGGCATACCTCTATGGCTACACCTTC. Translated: CASSPRQAYLYGYTF.

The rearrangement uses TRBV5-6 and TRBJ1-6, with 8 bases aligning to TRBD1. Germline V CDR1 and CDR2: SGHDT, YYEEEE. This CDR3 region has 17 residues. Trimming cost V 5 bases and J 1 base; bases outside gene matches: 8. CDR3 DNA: TGTGCCAGCAGTCCCGGACAGGGAGGTTCCTATAATTCACCCCTCCACTTT. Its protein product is CASSPGQGGSYNSPLHF.

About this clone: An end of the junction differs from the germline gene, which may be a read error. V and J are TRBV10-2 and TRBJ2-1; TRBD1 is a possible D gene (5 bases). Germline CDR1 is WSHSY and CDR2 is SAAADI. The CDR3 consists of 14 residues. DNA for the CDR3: TGCGCCAGCAGTGAGCAGGGCGCCTACAATGGGCAGTTCTTC. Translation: CASSEQGAYNGQFF.